These 10 T cell receptor beta chains originate from one sample sequenced in a study of monozygotic twins with inflammatory bowel disease (dated by TCRdb to 2018 to 2020). Library preparation employed 5' RACE. The sequencer was an Illumina HiSeq 2500. After reprocessing by TCRdb, each CDR3 protein sequence is one entry, and no DNA is given. This sample's clone table shows approximately 390,000 distinct CDR3 sequences. The top ten clonotypes cover 2% to 2.5% of the sample. Sequenced sample: blood. The receptors here all came from a human donor with ulcerative colitis or Crohn's disease, or a healthy co-twin of an affected twin (not recorded which).

V is TRBV5-5 and J is TRBJ1-2; the D gene TCRdb calls, TRBD1, cannot be checked with no DNA. The CDR3 runs to 14 residues. Germline CDR1 and CDR2: SGHKS and YYEKEE (reference sequence). CDR3 amino acids: CASSYTGGTRGYTF. Full variable domain (outside the CDR3, taken from reference TRBV5-5 and TRBJ1-2): DAGVTQSPTHLIKTRGQQVTLRCSPISGHKSVSWYQQVLGQGPQFIFQYYEKEERGRGNFPDRFSARQFPNYSSELNVNALLLGDSALYLCASSYTGGTRGYTFGSGTRLTVV.

The chain has TRBV10-3 and TRBJ1-3; TCRdb lists TRBD1, though no DNA is available to test this call. Germline CDR1 is ENHRY and CDR2 is SYGVKD. This CDR3 spans 14 amino acids. CDR3 residues: CAISGTGSGNTIYF.

The chain employs TRBV7-2 and TRBJ2-3; TCRdb indicates TRBD1, and absent DNA this call remains unverified. The CDR3 is 15 amino acids. In germline, CDR1 is SGHTA, CDR2 FQGNSA. Here the CDR3 reads CASSPLRQRTDTQYF.

The rearrangement joins TRBV6-1 to TRBJ2-1; TCRdb's D gene call, TRBD2, goes unchecked for lack of DNA. CDR1 and CDR2 from the germline V gene are MNHNS and SASEGT. This CDR3 region has 14 residues. CDR3 residues: CASSRGGAYNEQFF.

The chain combines TRBV9 with TRBJ2-1; as DNA is missing, the TRBD2 call by TCRdb cannot be tested. Germline-derived CDR1 and CDR2 are SGDLS and YYNGEE. This CDR3 has 15 residues. CDR3 region: CASSAAAGKWGEQFF.

This sequence joins TRBV30 and TRBJ2-7; TCRdb reports TRBD1, a call that lacks DNA to check it against. Germline CDR1 is GTSNPN and CDR2 is SVGIG (reference sequence). The CDR3 totals 15 residues. The CDR3 loop is CAWSGGTGNSYEQYF.

This rearrangement joins TRBV6-1 to TRBJ2-2; TCRdb's assignment of TRBD2 cannot be checked, as there is no DNA. CDR1 and CDR2 from the germline V gene are MNHNS and SASEGT. The CDR3 covers 15 residues. The CDR3 sequence: CASSGLAGFTGELFF.

The chain uses TRBV20-1 and TRBJ2-1; without DNA, the TCRdb call of TRBD2 cannot be checked. The length of the CDR3 is 16 residues. CDR1 DFQATT and CDR2 SNEGSKA come from the germline V gene (reference sequence). CDR3 residues: CSASRLAGGPSNEQFF.

V gene TRBV10-3 combines with J gene TRBJ2-2; TCRdb names TRBD2, which stays unverified in the absence of DNA. Germline V gene lookup returns CDR1 ENHRY and CDR2 SYGVKD. CDR3 length equals 16 residues. This CDR3 is CAISERLAANTGELFF.

This chain joins TRBV13 and TRBJ1-6. The CDR3 is 16 amino acids. The germline gives CDR1 PRHDT, CDR2 FYEKMQ (reference sequence). CDR3 in amino acids: CASSFAGFSYNSPLHF.